This is a list of T cell receptor beta chains from one sample in a study of graft-versus-host responses after intestinal transplantation. Libraries were prepared by immunoSEQ multiplex PCR; TCRdb keeps only in-frame clonotypes and omits some of them. This sample has approximately 21,000 clones, with 55% to 65% found just once. The material was alloreactive CD4+ T cells from a mixed lymphocyte reaction culture, obtained before intestinal transplant. The origin of the receptors is a human patient who received an intestinal transplant. Each CDR3 is given with its conserved first and last residue. The D gene is left open where the match is weak. A row's size may be missing; if present it is once, few, many or a size class.

>NA|NA|TRBV9|TRBJ2-6
CASSVGAGAPGANVLTF
TGTGCCAGCAGCGTAGGAGCGGGCGCTCCTGGGGCCAACGTCCTGACTTTC
>NA|NA|TRBV11-2|TRBJ1-1
CASSLITRTEAFF
TGTGCCAGCAGCTTAATAACGAGGACTGAAGCTTTCTTT
>NA|TRBD1|TRBV9|TRBJ1-1
CASSSWTGASMNTEAFF
TGTGCCAGCAGCTCTTGGACAGGGGCCAGCATGAACACTGAAGCTTTCTTT
>NA|TRBD1|TRBV6-6|TRBJ2-2
CASSPGTGGGTGELFF
TGTGCCAGCAGTCCGGGGACAGGGGGGGGCACCGGGGAGCTGTTTTTT
>NA|TRBD1|TRBV9|TRBJ2-5
CASSTETGGGETQYF
TGTGCCAGCAGCACCGAGACAGGGGGCGGGGAGACCCAGTACTTC
>NA|NA|TRBV18|TRBJ2-1
CASSGEWGSYNEQFF
TGTGCCAGTTCGGGGGAGTGGGGCTCCTACAATGAGCAGTTCTTC
>NA|NA|TRBV28|TRBJ2-1
CASFRAAGDNEQFF
TGTGCCAGTTTTCGGGCGGCCGGGGACAATGAGCAGTTCTTC
>once|TRBD1|TRBV11-3|TRBJ1-6
CASNRGDRVPSYNSPLHF
TGTGCCAGCAATAGAGGGGACAGGGTCCCCTCCTATAATTCACCCCTCCACTTT
>NA|NA|TRBV2|TRBJ2-3
CASILWGVRTDTQYF
TGTGCCAGCATTCTTTGGGGGGTTAGGACAGATACGCAGTATTTT
>NA|NA|TRBV28|TRBJ2-4
CASSLLGGGGALLAKNIQYF
TGTGCCAGCAGTTTACTGGGTGGTGGAGGAGCACTTCTAGCCAAAAACATTCAGTACTTC
>NA|TRBD2|TRBV2|TRBJ2-3
CASSEGGASGSRDTQYF
TGTGCCAGCAGTGAAGGGGGGGCTAGCGGGTCGAGAGATACGCAGTATTTT
>few|NA|TRBV7-2|TRBJ2-6
CASRSPGESGANVLTF
TGTGCCAGCAGGTCCCCAGGGGAATCTGGGGCCAACGTCCTGACTTTC
>few|TRBD2|TRBV9|TRBJ2-3
CASSVDLAVTDTQYF
TGTGCCAGCAGCGTAGACCTAGCGGTCACAGATACGCAGTATTTT
>NA|TRBD2|TRBV4-1|TRBJ2-1
CASSQASGYNEQFF
TGCGCCAGCAGCCAAGCTAGCGGATACAATGAGCAGTTCTTC
>NA|NA|TRBV28|TRBJ1-3
CASRMTGSYFAIYF
TGTGCCAGCAGGATGACAGGATCATACTTCGCCATATATTTT
>NA|TRBD2|TRBV5-4|TRBJ2-1
CASSSGLAGGGAMEQFF
TGTGCCAGCAGCTCCGGACTAGCGGGAGGAGGGGCCATGGAGCAGTTCTTC
>once|TRBD1|TRBV6-5|TRBJ1-2
CASRLTGGLGYTF
TGTGCCAGCAGGCTGACAGGGGGCCTTGGCTACACCTTC
>NA|TRBD1|TRBV10-2|TRBJ2-2
CASRDREVTGELFF
TGCGCCAGCCGGGACAGGGAAGTCACCGGGGAGCTGTTTTTT
>NA|NA|TRBV6-1|TRBJ2-3
CASSLTRELGDTQYF
TGTGCCAGCAGTCTGACTAGGGAGCTGGGGGATACGCAGTATTTT
>NA|TRBD2|TRBV18|TRBJ2-7
CASSLGLAGPTYEQYF
TGTGCCAGCTCACTCGGACTAGCGGGACCCACCTACGAGCAGTACTTC
>NA|TRBD1|TRBV7-7|TRBJ2-5
CASSNDRGTMLETQYF
TGTGCCAGCAGTAATGACAGGGGGACGATGTTAGAGACCCAGTACTTC
>NA|NA|TRBV6-5|TRBJ1-1
CASSFRGRNTEAFF
TGTGCCAGCAGTTTTAGGGGGAGGAACACTGAAGCTTTCTTT
>few|TRBD2|TRBV10-3|TRBJ2-7
CAISEMRLAGVDEQYF
TGTGCCATCAGTGAGATGAGACTAGCGGGAGTCGACGAGCAGTACTTC
>NA|NA|TRBV2|TRBJ2-2
CASSVRVTAGELFF
TGTGCCAGCAGTGTGAGGGTTACCGCCGGGGAGCTGTTTTTT
>NA|NA|TRBV15|TRBJ1-2
CATSSGGYGYTF
TGTGCCACCAGCAGTGGCGGCTATGGCTACACCTTC
>NA|TRBD1|TRBV6-5|TRBJ1-6
CASTITGTANSPLHF
TGTGCCAGCACCATCACCGGGACAGCCAATTCACCCCTCCACTTT
>NA|NA|TRBV15|TRBJ2-7
CATSRDKVAASYEQYF
TGTGCCACCAGCAGAGATAAAGTAGCGGCCTCCTACGAGCAGTACTTC
>few|NA|TRBV5-1|TRBJ1-3
CASSLGGQQVGNTIYF
TGCGCCAGCAGCTTGGGGGGACAACAGGTTGGAAACACCATATATTTT
>NA|TRBD2|TRBV10-3|TRBJ2-3
CAISEPPGGDTQYF
TGTGCCATCAGTGAGCCGCCGGGGGGAGATACGCAGTATTTT
>NA|NA|TRBV2|TRBJ2-7
CASSVRQGSYEQYF
TGTGCCAGCAGTGTGCGGCAGGGCTCCTACGAGCAGTACTTC
>NA|NA|TRBV5-4|TRBJ1-6
CASSLAGSSYNSPLHF
TGTGCCAGCAGCTTGGCCGGGAGCTCCTATAATTCACCCCTCCACTTT
>medium-sized|NA|TRBV30|TRBJ1-4
CAWSVQGTGGKLFF
TGTGCCTGGAGTGTACAAGGGACTGGTGGAAAACTGTTTTTT
>few|NA|TRBV28|TRBJ1-5
CASRGDYQPQHF
TGTGCCAGCAGGGGGGACTATCAGCCCCAGCATTTT
>NA|NA|TRBV6-5|TRBJ1-4
CASSRGNEKLFF
TGTGCCAGCAGTAGGGGCAATGAAAAACTGTTTTTT
>once|NA|TRBV2|TRBJ2-7
CASSSRREVREQYF
TGTGCCAGCAGTTCTAGGCGCGAGGTTAGAGAGCAGTACTTC
>few|NA|TRBV7-9|TRBJ1-2
CASSPGGYTF
TGTGCCAGCAGTCCGGGGGGCTACACCTTC
>few|NA|TRBV10-3|TRBJ1-5
CAITGDTNQPQHF
TGTGCCATCACTGGGGACACTAATCAGCCCCAGCATTTT
>NA|NA|TRBV6-5|TRBJ2-7
CASSRRGEGGLEQYF
TGTGCCAGCAGCCGCCGAGGGGAGGGGGGTCTCGAGCAGTACTTC
>NA|NA|TRBV4-3|TRBJ1-1
CASSHYRNTEAFF
TGCGCCAGCAGCCACTACCGGAACACTGAAGCTTTCTTT
>NA|TRBD1|TRBV7-6|TRBJ1-4
CASRRQGLNEKLFF
TGTGCCAGCAGAAGACAGGGACTTAATGAAAAACTGTTTTTT
>NA|TRBD1|TRBV6-1|TRBJ1-1
CASSATGQATEAFF
TGTGCCAGCAGTGCGACTGGACAGGCCACTGAAGCTTTCTTT
>NA|TRBD2|TRBV6-4|TRBJ2-3
CASSSGTSSLHTDTQYF
TGTGCCAGCAGCTCCGGGACTAGCTCCCTCCACACAGATACGCAGTATTTT
>few|NA|TRBV6-1|TRBJ1-3
CASGGRPSSGNTIYF
TGTGCCAGCGGAGGACGACCGTCCTCTGGAAACACCATATATTTT
>NA|TRBD1|TRBV7-7|TRBJ2-7
CASSSTGQGADEQYF
TGTGCCAGCAGCAGCACGGGACAGGGGGCTGACGAGCAGTACTTC
>NA|TRBD2|TRBV15|TRBJ2-7
CATSRDGSGWTSGRSEQYF
TGTGCCACCAGCAGAGATGGCTCGGGATGGACTAGCGGGAGGAGCGAGCAGTACTTC
>once|NA|TRBV6-5|TRBJ1-5
CASSPPGFQPQHF
TGTGCCAGCAGCCCTCCCGGTTTTCAGCCCCAGCATTTT
>NA|TRBD1|TRBV7-6|TRBJ2-5
CASSFHAGTGVGETQYF
TGTGCCAGCAGCTTCCATGCCGGGACAGGGGTGGGGGAGACCCAGTACTTC
>NA|NA|TRBV6-1|TRBJ1-2
CASSFRTAYGYTF
TGTGCCAGCAGTTTCCGGACAGCTTATGGCTACACCTTC
>few|NA|TRBV29-1|TRBJ2-7
CSVELAAYEQYF
TGCAGCGTTGAACTAGCTGCCTACGAGCAGTACTTC
>few|NA|TRBV27|TRBJ1-6
CASSLAGDNSPLHF
TGTGCCAGCAGTTTAGCAGGGGATAATTCACCCCTCCACTTT
>NA|TRBD1|TRBV6-1|TRBJ2-7
CASLRTGGGNYEQYF
TGTGCCAGCTTAAGGACAGGGGGCGGAAACTACGAGCAGTACTTC
>NA|TRBD2|TRBV7-9|TRBJ2-1
CASSLAGTSGPVGEQFF
TGTGCCAGCAGCTTAGCCGGGACTAGCGGACCGGTGGGGGAGCAGTTCTTC
>NA|TRBD2|TRBV19|TRBJ2-7
CASRLAGSSYEQYF
TGTGCCAGTAGGCTAGCGGGGAGCTCCTACGAGCAGTACTTC
>NA|NA|TRBV6-6|TRBJ1-2
CASSYSGGNYGYTF
TGTGCCAGCAGTTACTCGGGGGGAAACTATGGCTACACCTTC
>few|NA|TRBV18|TRBJ2-4
CASSPLKGIAKNIQYF
TGTGCCAGCTCACCACTCAAGGGGATAGCCAAAAACATTCAGTACTTC